These T cell receptor beta chains were read from a single sample in a study of T cells in Graves' hyperthyroidism and ophthalmopathy. Each CDR3 protein gets one entry after TCRdb re-called the multiplex PCR reads with MiXCR. This table holds around 700,000 distinct CDR3 sequences, 15% to 20% found once. Material: blood. The receptor source for this set is a woman aged 45-60 years with Graves' hyperthyroidism that later progressed to Graves' ophthalmopathy. Each CDR3 is given with its conserved first and last residue. The order of the fields is V gene, D gene, clone size, J gene, CDR3 DNA, CDR3 protein. The D gene is left open where the match is weak. Size is omitted from some rows. Given values are once, few, many or a class for expanded clones.

V: TRBV27
D: .
size: many
J: TRBJ2-1
DNA: TGTGCCAGCAACCTAGGGGGGGGCTACAATGAGCAGTTCTTC
CDR3: CASNLGGGYNEQFF

V: TRBV3-1
D: .
size: many
J: TRBJ1-4
DNA: TGTGCCAGCAGCCAAAGAGGGGGACGAGGTGAAAAACTGTTTTTT
CDR3: CASSQRGGRGEKLFF

V: TRBV11-1
D: TRBD1
size: many
J: TRBJ1-1
DNA: TGTGCCAGCAGCTATGGACAGGGTTACACTGAAGCTTTCTTT
CDR3: CASSYGQGYTEAFF

V: TRBV4-1
D: .
size: many
J: TRBJ1-5
DNA: TGCGCCAGCAGCCAAATGATCGATCAGCCCCAGCATTTT
CDR3: CASSQMIDQPQHF

V: TRBV3-1
D: .
size: many
J: TRBJ1-5
DNA: TGTGCCAGCAGCCCGTCCCGGGGGGAGCAGCCCCAGCATTTT
CDR3: CASSPSRGEQPQHF

V: TRBV5-1
D: .
size: many
J: TRBJ2-5
DNA: TGCGCCAGCAGCTTGGCGGGGACATCAGAGACCCAGTACTTC
CDR3: CASSLAGTSETQYF

V: TRBV2
D: .
size: few
J: TRBJ1-5
DNA: TGTGCGTCGGGACACAGAGAAGGAGAAGTAGGATTAGGGTTTAGCAATCAGCCCCAGCATTTT
CDR3: CASGHREGEVGLGFSNQPQHF

V: TRBV11-3
D: TRBD1
size: many
J: TRBJ2-5
DNA: TGTGCCAGCAGCCCAAGGGACAGTCAAGAGACCCAGTACTTC
CDR3: CASSPRDSQETQYF

V: TRBV27
D: .
size: .
J: TRBJ2-1
DNA: TGTGCCAGCAGTTTTTCCTTCGGGGGAATGAATGAGCAGTTCTTC
CDR3: CASSFSFGGMNEQFF

V: TRBV2
D: .
size: .
J: TRBJ2-5
DNA: TGTGCCAGCTCATGGGAGACCCAGTACTTC
CDR3: CASSWETQYF

V: TRBV7-8
D: TRBD2
size: many
J: TRBJ2-3
DNA: TGTGCCAGCAGCTCCCCCCTGGGGGGGAGAAGCACAGATACGCAGTATTTT
CDR3: CASSSPLGGRSTDTQYF

V: TRBV20-1
D: TRBD2
size: many
J: TRBJ2-7
DNA: TGCAGTGCTAGAGGGCGGCTAGCGGTCGAGCAGTACTTC
CDR3: CSARGRLAVEQYF

V: TRBV3-1
D: .
size: many
J: TRBJ1-1
DNA: TGTGCCAGCAGCCAAGAGGGCTATTGGGTGAGTGGGACTGAAGCTTTCTTT
CDR3: CASSQEGYWVSGTEAFF

V: TRBV6-1
D: .
size: few
J: TRBJ1-5
DNA: TGCGGAGGGGGAACCGGCAATCAGCCCCAGCATTTT
CDR3: CGGGTGNQPQHF

V: TRBV20-1
D: TRBD1
size: .
J: TRBJ1-6
DNA: TGCAGTGCTAGAGCCGGGACAGGGTCATCACCCCTCCACTTT
CDR3: CSARAGTGSSPLHF

V: TRBV20-1
D: .
size: few
J: TRBJ1-1
DNA: TGCAGTGCCCCCTTGAGGCTTGGGGACACTGAAGCTTTCTTT
CDR3: CSAPLRLGDTEAFF

V: TRBV5-1
D: .
size: many
J: TRBJ2-7
DNA: TGCGCCAGCAGCTTGGTCGGAGTTCCGGAGCAGTACTTC
CDR3: CASSLVGVPEQYF

V: TRBV24-1
D: .
size: .
J: TRBJ1-1
DNA: TGTGCCACCAGTAGCCAGGAAGGCACTGAAGCTTTCTTT
CDR3: CATSSQEGTEAFF

V: TRBV5-8
D: .
size: .
J: TRBJ2-1
DNA: TGTGCCAGCAGTCTAACGGGGGACTCCTACAATGAGCAGTTCTTC
CDR3: CASSLTGDSYNEQFF

V: TRBV20-1
D: .
size: few
J: TRBJ1-3
DNA: TGCAGTGCTACAACAATGATGCCAGGGCATTATGGAAACACCATATATTTT
CDR3: CSATTMMPGHYGNTIYF

V: TRBV2
D: .
size: few
J: TRBJ2-4
DNA: TGTGCCAGCGGGGGTGGTACAGCCAAAAACATTCAGTACTTC
CDR3: CASGGGTAKNIQYF

V: TRBV11-2
D: .
size: many
J: TRBJ2-5
DNA: TGTGCCAGCAGCCCCTCGAGTCATGGGAAGTACTTC
CDR3: CASSPSSHGKYF

V: TRBV7-9
D: .
size: few
J: TRBJ1-5
DNA: TGTGCCAGCAGCTTATTGGAAAGGGAGCCCCAGCATTTT
CDR3: CASSLLEREPQHF

V: TRBV7-2
D: .
size: .
J: TRBJ1-4
DNA: TGTGCCAGCAGCTTCCCGACGGATGAAAAACTGTTTTTT
CDR3: CASSFPTDEKLFF

V: TRBV6-2/TRBV6-3
D: .
size: few
J: TRBJ2-5
DNA: TGTGCCAGCAGTCACGGAGGGGTCTCACAAGAGACCCAGTACTTC
CDR3: CASSHGGVSQETQYF

V: TRBV20-1
D: .
size: .
J: TRBJ1-3
DNA: TGCAGTGCCATCAGGGACTCTGGAAACACCATATATTTT
CDR3: CSAIRDSGNTIYF

V: TRBV12-3/TRBV12-4
D: TRBD1
size: few
J: TRBJ1-3
DNA: TGTGCCAGCAGCCGCACTGGGACAGGGTATGGAAACACCATATATTTT
CDR3: CASSRTGTGYGNTIYF

V: TRBV6-1
D: .
size: many
J: TRBJ1-1
DNA: TGTGCCAGCAGTGAAGCTACGGCCTGGAACACTGAAGCTTTCTTT
CDR3: CASSEATAWNTEAFF

V: TRBV3-1
D: .
size: many
J: TRBJ1-4
DNA: TGTGCCAGCAGCCGTAAGGCAGCGAATGAAAAACTGTTTTTT
CDR3: CASSRKAANEKLFF

V: TRBV6-1
D: .
size: .
J: TRBJ1-2
DNA: TGTGCCAGCAGTGATTATTCCGGGACGCCTCGTGGCTACACCTTC
CDR3: CASSDYSGTPRGYTF